Listed here are 22 T cell receptor beta chains from one sample, sequenced in a study of T cells after yellow fever vaccination. TCRdb re-called the 5' RACE reads through MiXCR, storing one row per CDR3 protein. The sample consists of 100,000 to 150,000 distinct CDR3 sequences, about 8.4% of them appearing once. Sequenced material: CD8+ T cells sorted from PBMCs, taken on the day of the yellow fever booster vaccination. Receptors originate from a man aged 18 to 29 who received the YFV17D yellow fever vaccine.

V gene TRBV4-3 combines with J gene TRBJ2-4, with TRBD1 matching over 9 bases. The V segment lost 0 bases and the J segment 6 bases; nucleotides outside the gene matches: 6. The length of the CDR3 is 16 residues. Germline V gives CDR1 LGHNA, CDR2 YSLEER. The CDR3 loop reads CASSQEDRTGVNIQYF. In nucleotides, the CDR3 is TGCGCCAGCAGCCAAGAAGACAGGACAGGGGTAAACATTCAGTACTTC.

This clonotype came up a few times. The chain couples TRBV6-2 or TRBV6-3 to TRBJ2-7; D uncertain. Germline values: CDR1 MNHEY, CDR2 SVGEGT. The CDR3 covers 13 residues. The ends were cut back, 6 bases at V and 3 bases at J, with 12 bases in the middle. CDR3 nucleotides: TGTGCCAGCAGCCCCCGACTGAACTACGAGCAGTACGTC. Its protein product is CASSPRLNYEQYV.

This chain joins TRBV3-1 and TRBJ2-7, with 10 positions matching TRBD2. CDR1 is LGHDT and CDR2 is YNNKEL in the germline V gene (reference sequence). V shed 2 bases and J 4 bases; nucleotides not matched to a gene: 2. The CDR3 is 14 amino acids. CDR3 sequence: CASSQSGLAYEQYF. The CDR3 bases are TGTGCCAGCAGCCAATCGGGACTAGCGTACGAGCAGTACTTC.

The chain couples TRBV4-3 to TRBJ2-7, with TRBD2 matching 8 bases. Trimming cost V 0 bases and J 5 bases; bases outside gene matches: 6. In germline, CDR1 is LGHNA, CDR2 YSLEER. There are 15 residues in the CDR3. CDR3 DNA sequence: TGCGCCAGCAGCCAAGACACGGGGGGGCGCCACGAGCAGTACGTC. The encoded protein is CASSQDTGGRHEQYV.

This clonotype was seen a handful of times. The rearrangement joins TRBV4-1 to TRBJ2-1; a weak D match, TRBD1 (6 bases). This CDR3 is built from 16 residues. Germline lookup yields CDR1 MGHRA and CDR2 YSYEKL. V was clipped by 3 bases and J by 6 bases, with 18 bases between them. In DNA, the CDR3 is TGCGCCAGCAGCCAGAAAACAGGGATTTATTCCAATGAGCAGTTCTTC. Translated, it gives CASSQKTGIYSNEQFF.

V is TRBV10-3 and J is TRBJ2-1; 9 nucleotides agree with TRBD2. The V and J ends lost 2 bases and 4 bases, in that order; junction bases with no gene match: 12. Germline values: CDR1 ENHRY, CDR2 SYGVKD. CDR3 length equals 18 residues. CDR3 amino acids: CAISEESSGARWYNEQFF. The CDR3 coding sequence is TGTGCCATCAGTGAGGAGTCTAGCGGGGCCCGCTGGTACAATGAGCAGTTCTTC.

There are a few counts of this clonotype. This chain links TRBV5-1 with TRBJ2-2; no clear D. Deletions cut 1 base from V and 6 bases from J, with 19 bases between. This CDR3 has 17 amino acids. Germline V gene sequence: CDR1 SGHRS, CDR2 YFSETQ. This CDR3 is CASSLKYLRGYAGELFF. The DNA for the CDR3 is TGCGCCAGCAGCTTGAAGTACCTAAGAGGATATGCCGGGGAGCTGTTTTTT.

V and J are TRBV27 and TRBJ1-2, with D possibly matching TRBD1 (6 bases). CDR1 and CDR2 from the germline V gene are MNHEY and SMNVEV (reference sequence). The CDR3 spans 14 residues. Trimming pared 3 bases from V and 6 bases from J, leaving 14 bases between. The DNA of the CDR3 is TGTGCCAGCAGTTTTTCCACAGGGCGCCATGGCTACACCTTC. It is translated as CASSFSTGRHGYTF.

The chain has TRBV20-1 and TRBJ2-5; no definite D call. CDR1 is DFQATT, CDR2 SNEGSKA, per germline (reference sequence). V lost 0 bases and J 3 bases, leaving 11 bases between the germline ends. CDR3 length equals 14 residues. The CDR3 loop is CSAREGWKEETQYF. CDR3 DNA: TGCAGTGCTAGAGAGGGATGGAAAGAAGAGACCCAGTACTTC.

V and J are TRBV4-3 and TRBJ2-1, with TRBD1 as a possible D gene (6 bases). From germline, CDR1 is LGHNA and CDR2 YSLEER. This CDR3 spans 15 amino acids. V was pared by 3 bases and J by 8 bases, with 17 bases between. This CDR3 reads CASSQGHSFQDEQFF. The CDR3 DNA sequence: TGCGCCAGCAGCCAGGGACATTCATTTCAGGATGAGCAGTTCTTC.

This chain joins TRBV27 and TRBJ1-4, with a possible D match to TRBD1 (6 bases). Germline CDR1 and CDR2: MNHEY and SMNVEV (reference sequence). V was cut by 6 bases and J by 8 bases, with 16 bases left in between. The CDR3 is 14 amino acids. This CDR3 is CASRQGLFGEKLFF. CDR3 sequence (DNA): TGTGCCAGCAGACAGGGTCTTTTTGGCGAAAAACTGTTTTTT.

The V and J genes are TRBV5-5 and TRBJ1-6; TRBD1 is a possible D gene (5 bases). Germline V CDR1 and CDR2: SGHKS, YYEKEE (reference sequence). The CDR3 contains 21 residues. V was cut by 0 bases and J by 3 bases, with 25 bases left in between. The CDR3 DNA follows: TGTGCCAGCAGCTTGGAACCGGGGCCAGGATTAGGGTTGGGCTATAATTCACCCCTCCACTTT. It yields the protein CASSLEPGPGLGLGYNSPLHF. Full variable domain (missing parts from reference TRBV5-5 and TRBJ1-6): DAGVTQSPTHLIKTRGQQVTLRCSPISGHKSVSWYQQVLGQGPQFIFQYYEKEERGRGNFPDRFSARQFPNYSSELNVNALLLGDSALYLCASSLEPGPGLGLGYNSPLHFGNGTRLTVT.

This clonotype showed up just a few times. This CDR3 reads CASSPWTLPDSPLHF. In nucleotides, the CDR3 is TGTGCCAGCAGCCCATGGACCCTACCCGATTCACCCCTCCACTTT. The chain carries TRBV7-2 and TRBJ1-6; D unresolved. V lost 5 bases to trimming and J lost 8 bases, with 16 bases between them. The germline V gene has CDR1 SGHTA and CDR2 FQGNSA. The CDR3 has 15 residues.

This clonotype was detected only a few times. The chain combines TRBV6-5 with TRBJ2-7, with D perhaps matching TRBD1 (6 bases). CDR3 size: 14 residues. CDR1 MNHEY and CDR2 SVGAGI come from the germline V gene. V lost 9 bases to trimming and J lost 3 bases, with 18 bases between them. The CDR3 DNA sequence: TGTGCCAGTGCGAGGGGGAGTGAGGGCTACGAGCAGTACTTC. Protein product: CASARGSEGYEQYF.

This chain uses TRBV7-8 with TRBJ2-7; 10 bases map to TRBD1. The ends lost 2 bases at V and 2 bases at J; junction bases unmatched: 9. There are 17 residues in the CDR3. The V gene's germline CDR1 is SGHVS and CDR2 FQNEAQ. The CDR3 spells CASSLNPGTGVPYEQYF. The CDR3 nucleotides read TGTGCCAGCAGCTTAAACCCCGGGACAGGGGTTCCCTACGAGCAGTACTTC.

This clonotype was picked up a small number of times. The chain has TRBV29-1 and TRBJ1-3; no reliable D call. CDR1 and CDR2 from the germline V gene are SQVTM and ANQGSEA. The CDR3 spans 13 residues. With 5 bases removed from V and 0 bases from J, the gap between germline ends came to 8 bases. The chain's CDR3 is CSVKAFSGNTIYF. The DNA for the CDR3 is TGCAGCGTTAAGGCCTTCTCTGGAAACACCATATATTTT.

The sample holds a few counts of this clonotype. The chain joins TRBV10-3 to TRBJ2-3, with D perhaps matching TRBD2 (5 bases). Trimming shortened V by 7 bases and J by 3 bases, and 8 bases separated the two germline ends. CDR3 length equals 12 residues. Germline CDR1 is ENHRY and CDR2 is SYGVKD. CDR3 sequence: CAIKGETDTQYF. As DNA, the CDR3 is TGTGCCATCAAGGGAGAAACAGATACGCAGTATTTT.

This clonotype was picked up many times. The rearrangement uses TRBV4-1 and TRBJ1-2; a possible D gene is TRBD1 (6 bases). The CDR3 is made up of 14 amino acids. The germline V gene has CDR1 MGHRA and CDR2 YSYEKL. Between the trimmed V and J ends, which lost 1 base and 4 bases, there was a span of 10 bases. The CDR3 DNA reads TGCGCCAGCAGCCAAGCATGGACAGTCTATGGCTACACCTTC. Translation: CASSQAWTVYGYTF.

This clonotype came up a few times. The gene calls are TRBV4-1 and TRBJ1-6; D gene ambiguous. CDR3 length: 13 amino acids. The V end lost 1 base, the J end lost 8 bases, and 6 bases lay between the germline ends. Germline CDR1 MGHRA, CDR2 YSYEKL. The CDR3 DNA follows: TGCGCCAGCAGCCAAGGAGGGTATTCACCCCTCCACTTT. This encodes CASSQGGYSPLHF.

J is TRBJ2-2 and V is TRBV4-1; 8 nucleotides align to TRBD1. V trimming: 4 bases; J trimming: 0 bases; junction bases outside the gene matches: 7. This CDR3 is 17 amino acids long. CDR1 and CDR2 (germline): MGHRA, YSYEKL. CDR3 in amino acids: CASSPLGQGPNTGELFF. CDR3 nucleotide sequence: TGCGCCAGCAGCCCTTTAGGACAGGGCCCGAACACCGGGGAGCTGTTTTTT.

This clonotype appeared a few times. The V and J genes are TRBV9 and TRBJ1-4; 7 positions agree with TRBD1. V dropped 0 bases and J dropped 8; count of bases not matched to a gene: 7. From germline, CDR1 is SGDLS and CDR2 YYNGEE. The CDR3 is made up of 15 amino acids. CDR3 nucleotides: TGTGCCAGCAGCGTAGAGGGGGCGCAGGCGGAAAAACTGTTTTTT. Translation gives CASSVEGAQAEKLFF.

The table lists this clonotype with a few counts. This chain uses TRBV7-2 with TRBJ2-1; D gene uncertain. The V end lost 6 bases, the J end lost 7 bases, and 7 bases lay between the germline ends. CDR3 length equals 11 residues. From germline, CDR1 is SGHTA and CDR2 FQGNSA. CDR3 protein: CASRVGNEQFF. CDR3 in DNA: TGTGCCAGCAGAGTCGGTAATGAGCAGTTCTTC.